The 17 T cell receptor beta chains below were found in one sample sequenced in a study of blood T cell repertoires in COVID-19. Profiled with immunoSEQ multiplex PCR; TCRdb holds only in-frame clones, not every one. This sample has 120,000 to 150,000 clones, with more than 75% found just once. The sequencing input was peripheral blood. Receptors were obtained from a man aged 55 to 70 with active or convalescent COVID-19.

The rearrangement joins TRBV3-1 (or the pseudogene TRBV3-2) to TRBJ2-7; TRBD2 aligns across 12 bases. CDR3 length equals 16 residues. Germline V gene sequence: CDR1 LGHDT, CDR2 YNNKEL (reference sequence). V shed 1 base, J shed 6 bases, and the junction held 7 bases outside the gene matches. CDR3 loop: CASSQVRLAGEGEQYF. As DNA, the CDR3 is TGTGCCAGCAGCCAAGTTCGACTAGCGGGAGAGGGCGAGCAGTACTTC.

CDR3 coding DNA: TGTGCCAGCATCCTCGCGGGGGGCTACGAGCAGTACTTC. Encoded protein: CASILAGGYEQYF. The genes are TRBV6-5 and TRBJ2-7; 8 nucleotides align to TRBD2. V shed 7 bases, J shed 3 bases, and the junction held 5 bases outside the gene matches. Germline CDR1 reads MNHEY; CDR2 reads SVGAGI. CDR3 length equals 13 residues.

The rearrangement joins TRBV7-9 to TRBJ1-6; TRBD1 agrees at 7 bases. The CDR3 contains 15 residues. With 4 bases clipped from V and 7 bases from J, the junction kept 7 bases outside the gene matches. Germline V CDR1 and CDR2: SEHNR, FQNEAQ (reference sequence). The CDR3 coding sequence is TGTGCCAGCAGCTCATACAGGGGCAACAATTCACCCCTCCACTTT. Protein sequence: CASSSYRGNNSPLHF.

This chain links TRBV7-2 with TRBJ2-7; no reliable D call. The CDR3 spans 13 residues. The V and J ends lost 4 bases and 4 bases respectively, with 11 bases between them. Germline V gives CDR1 SGHTA, CDR2 FQGNSA. The CDR3 DNA is TGTGCCAGCAGCTCACCCAACGAGTACGAGCAGTACTTC. Translating gives CASSSPNEYEQYF.

This chain uses TRBV6-5 with TRBJ1-5, with 9 bases aligning to TRBD1. The germline V gene has CDR1 MNHEY and CDR2 SVGAGI. The V gene end was trimmed by 5 bases and the J gene end by 7 bases; junction bases not matched to a gene: 9. This CDR3 contains 15 residues. CDR3 in DNA: TGTGCCAGCAGTAGAGACAGGGGGGTGGGCCAGCCCCAGCATTTT. This translates into CASSRDRGVGQPQHF.

The chain joins TRBV10-3 to TRBJ2-1; possibly TRBD2 for D (5 bases). The CDR3 is made up of 15 amino acids. Germline V CDR1 and CDR2: ENHRY, SYGVKD. The V end was cut by 2 bases, the J end by 8 bases, with 16 bases between. Written as DNA, the CDR3 is TGTGCCATCAGTGAGGTGGCGGGCGGGTCCGATGAGCAGTTCTTC. Translation gives CAISEVAGGSDEQFF.

The rearrangement uses TRBV11-3 and TRBJ1-1, with 7 bases lining up with TRBD1. V was pared by 5 bases and J by 4 bases, with 7 bases of the junction left unmatched. Germline V lookup: CDR1 SGHNT, CDR2 YENEEA. This CDR3 comprises 14 residues. CDR3 residues: CASSLSRGTTEAFF. DNA of the CDR3: TGTGCCAGCAGCCTCTCCAGGGGGACCACTGAAGCTTTCTTT.

The chain is built from TRBV24-1 and TRBJ2-7; 8 nucleotides line up with TRBD2. The ends lost 3 bases at V and 7 bases at J; junction bases unmatched: 7. The CDR3 has 14 residues. Germline V gene lookup returns CDR1 KGHDR and CDR2 SFDVKD. In DNA form, the CDR3 reads TGTGCCACCAGTGATCCTACTAGCGGCCCTGAGCAGTACTTC. This sequence encodes CATSDPTSGPEQYF.

J is TRBJ2-5 and V is TRBV7-9; 7 bases are shared with TRBD1. Germline V gives CDR1 SEHNR, CDR2 FQNEAQ (reference sequence). V shed 7 bases, J shed 3 bases, and the junction held 5 bases outside the gene matches. This CDR3 has 13 residues. The CDR3 loop is CASTRGTEETQYF. For the CDR3, the DNA is TGTGCCAGCACAAGGGGGACAGAAGAGACCCAGTACTTC.

The chain employs TRBV24-1 and TRBJ2-3, with 10 bases lining up with TRBD2. The CDR3 runs 17 residues. Trimming removed 3 bases from V and 1 base from J; junction bases left unmatched: 6. Germline-derived CDR1 and CDR2 are KGHDR and SFDVKD. The chain's CDR3 is CATSDPRLAGRTDTQYF. Written as DNA, the CDR3 is TGTGCCACCAGTGATCCTCGACTAGCGGGCCGCACAGATACGCAGTATTTT.

The chain has TRBV7-2 and TRBJ2-5; 9 bases line up with TRBD1. The CDR3 runs to 13 residues. With 5 bases clipped from V and 5 bases from J, the junction kept 3 bases outside the gene matches. CDR1 and CDR2 from the germline V gene are SGHTA and FQGNSA. Here the CDR3 reads CASSRQGVETQYF. As DNA, the CDR3 is TGTGCCAGCAGCAGACAGGGGGTGGAGACCCAGTACTTC.

CDR3 nucleotides: TGTGCCAGCAGTTCTCTAGCGGGAGGTGAAGAGACCCAGTACTTC. Encoded protein: CASSSLAGGEETQYF. The chain has TRBV2 and TRBJ2-5, with 11 bases that match TRBD2. Trimming took 5 bases from V and 3 from J; bases not matched to a gene: 5. The V gene's germline CDR1 is SNHLY and CDR2 FYNNEI. CDR3 length: 15 residues. The entire variable domain, with the rest obtained from reference TRBV2 and TRBJ2-5, is as follows: EPEVTQTPSHQVTQMGQEVILRCVPISNHLYFYWYRQILGQKVEFLVSFYNNEISEKSEIFDDQFSVERPDGSNFTLKIRSTKLEDSAMYFCASSSLAGGEETQYFGPGTRLLVL.

This chain uses TRBV21-1 with TRBJ2-3; TRBD1, the table's D call, lacks a check against the DNA. TRBV21-1 is an annotated pseudogene. This CDR3 region has 13 residues. The CDR3 DNA follows: TGTGCCAGCAGCAAAGCGTCGGGACACACGCAGTATTTT. This gives the protein CASSKASGHTQYF.

The sample holds a few counts of this clone. This chain connects TRBV6-2 or TRBV6-3 to TRBJ2-7; 7 bases line up with TRBD2. The germline V gene encodes CDR1 MNHEY and CDR2 SVGEGT. This CDR3 has 14 residues. The trim removed 6 bases at V and 3 bases at J, leaving 8 bases unmatched. CDR3 in DNA: TGTGCCAGCAGCTATCGGACTAGTTTCTACGAGCAGTACTTC. Its protein is CASSYRTSFYEQYF.

The sample holds one count of this clone. The genes are TRBV6-5 and TRBJ2-5; 11 bases agree with TRBD2. V lost 5 bases and J lost 4; bases outside the gene matches: 6. The CDR3 consists of 15 residues. CDR1 MNHEY and CDR2 SVGAGI come from the germline V gene. For the CDR3, the DNA is TGTGCCAGCAGTCCAACTAGCGGGAGAGGAGAGACCCAGTACTTC. Its protein is CASSPTSGRGETQYF.

This clone was detected a few times. The gene calls are TRBV5-4 and TRBJ1-1; TRBD1 is a possible D gene (5 bases). Per the germline V gene, CDR1 is SGHNT and CDR2 is YYREEE (reference sequence). This CDR3 comprises 14 residues. Trimming removed 1 base from V and 7 bases from J, with 14 bases in between. As DNA, the CDR3 is TGTGCCAGCAGCTTGAGGGGTTTTAAGGGTGAAGCTTTCTTT. Translation gives CASSLRGFKGEAFF. Variable domain in full (rest from reference TRBV5-4 and TRBJ1-1): ETGVTQSPTHLIKTRGQQVTLRCSSQSGHNTVSWYQQALGQGPQFIFQYYREEENGRGNFPPRFSGLQFPNYSSELNVNALELDDSALYLCASSLRGFKGEAFFGQGTRLTVV.

This chain links TRBV5-1 with TRBJ2-3; 15 bases match TRBD2. The ends lost 4 bases at V and 4 bases at J; junction bases unmatched: 13. The CDR3 is 19 residues long. CDR1 is SGHRS and CDR2 is YFSETQ in the germline V gene. DNA for the CDR3: TGCGCCAGCAGCGAAGGACTAGCGGGAGGGCCGGTTTCCCCAGATACGCAGTATTTT. It is translated as CASSEGLAGGPVSPDTQYF.